The entry below describes one T cell receptor beta chain. The antigen it recognizes is unknown. Base qualities are missing; no much larger clone stands one base away. Library construction relied on the immunoSEQ multiplex PCR assay. As for how the authors treated the data: A statistical classification framework was developed to diagnose cytomegalovirus status using the catalog of TCR beta chain sequences. TCRdb carries this immuneACCESS record with in-frame sequences only. Its versions omit some clonotypes, under half of them owing to an unresolved V gene in the studies checked, with the rest unexplained. For V, J and clone size, that table is used; D and trimming come from the DNA. The sample table shows roughly 280,000 clones, and roughly 85% are seen once. The top ten hold 1% of the sample. This record belongs to a study of cytomegalovirus exposure and HLA in healthy donors (TCRdb year 2017). Background on the whole study: A later analysis indicated that the 120 or so validation repertoires were generated on the platform also employed for the 650 to 850 repertoires of the first cohort. The study aimed to test whether signatures of past pathogen exposure could be identified by cataloging public T cell receptors. A separate validation cohort of 100 to 150 different subjects was used in addition to the 666-subject first cohort. High-throughput TCR immunosequencing, statistical association of individual TCRs with disease status, and machine learning were combined to predict cytomegalovirus infection status.

The donors belonged to the validation cohort of about 110 subjects, which was separate from the roughly 670-subject first cohort. V lost 7 bases and J lost 5 bases, and the count of bases not matched to a germline gene is 4. Counted from cysteine to phenylalanine, this CDR3 has 14 amino acids. Only CDR3 DNA is held: 42 bases, read in frame from base 1. The CDR1 and CDR2 encoded by the germline V gene (reference sequence) are MNHEY and SMNVEV. The paper's findings and limits, for the study overall: The classifier was reported to diagnose cytomegalovirus status with high specificity and sensitivity in both the original cohort and the validation cohort. A later analysis found that TCRs clustered in the first cohort also tended to co-occur in the 100 to 150 validation repertoires, with more than 90% of cluster scores above 0. While some public TCRs were present in many individuals, most TCR sequences turned up only very rarely across donors. All 130 or so repertoires were used to score co-occurrence in the validation cohort in a later analysis, because that analysis had no HLA typing for the cohort. The authors suggested that the approach could potentially be generalized to other disease states and immunological phenotypes. A few of the identified cytomegalovirus-associated TCR beta chains were confirmed in vitro to be specific for cytomegalovirus antigens. In the study, some 160 TCR beta chains were listed as associated with cytomegalovirus.

In this chain, TRBV27 is recombined with TRBJ2-1, with TRBD2 matching 11 junction bases. The receptor was isolated from a woman aged 18 to 35 in good health and CMV-seronegative. Sample: PBMCs. The nucleotide sequence is TGTGCCAGCACCTTACTAGCGGGGGACAATGAGCAGTTCTTC. Its translation reads: CASTLLAGDNEQFF.